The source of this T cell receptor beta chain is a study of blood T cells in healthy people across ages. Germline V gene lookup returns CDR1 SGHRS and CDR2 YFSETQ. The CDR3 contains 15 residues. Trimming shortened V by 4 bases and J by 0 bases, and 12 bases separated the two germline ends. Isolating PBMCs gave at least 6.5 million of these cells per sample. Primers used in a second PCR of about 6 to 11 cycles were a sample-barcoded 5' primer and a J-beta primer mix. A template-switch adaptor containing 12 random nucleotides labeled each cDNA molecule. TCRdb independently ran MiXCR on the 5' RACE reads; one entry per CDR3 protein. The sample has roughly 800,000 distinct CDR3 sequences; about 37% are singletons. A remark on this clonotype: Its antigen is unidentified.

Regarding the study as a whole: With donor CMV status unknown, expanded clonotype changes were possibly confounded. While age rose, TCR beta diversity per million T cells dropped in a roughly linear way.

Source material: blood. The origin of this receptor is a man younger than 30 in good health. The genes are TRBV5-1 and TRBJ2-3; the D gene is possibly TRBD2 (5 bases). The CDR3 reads CASSEEGQSTDTQYF. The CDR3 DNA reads TGCGCCAGCAGCGAAGAGGGCCAGAGCACAGATACGCAGTATTTT.